These T cell receptor beta chains were read from a single sample in a study of radiation and T cells in renal cell carcinoma. TCRdb's table, derived via immunoSEQ multiplex PCR, lists solely in-frame clones and lacks some. The sample shows about 90,000 clones, around 83% of them seen only once. The starting material was blood, obtained from a patient whose treatment included radiotherapy and nephrectomy. These TCRs come from a man between 60 and 75 years old with renal cell carcinoma. CDR3s include the opening cysteine and the closing phenylalanine or tryptophan. Fields, in order: CDR3 length, clone size, V gene, J gene, D gene, CDR3 DNA, CDR3 protein. A D gene is named only where the DNA matches it firmly. For some rows the clone size is stated as once, few or many, or as a class when expanded; others skip it.

15,NA,TRBV4-2,TRBJ1-5,NA,TGTGCCAGCAGCCAAGCGGCTTTTAGCAATCAGCCCCAGCATTTT,CASSQAAFSNQPQHF
14,NA,TRBV6-5,TRBJ1-2,NA,TGTGCCAGCAGTTACGGCGGGAGCGGTTATGGCTACACCTTC,CASSYGGSGYGYTF
13,once,TRBV19,TRBJ2-5,NA,TGTGCCAGTAGTATTCGGCAAGGGGAGACCCAGTACTTC,CASSIRQGETQYF
16,NA,TRBV9,TRBJ1-4,NA,TGTGCCAGCAGCGTAGGGATAAGCGGGGCTAATGAAAAACTGTTTTTT,CASSVGISGANEKLFF
14,NA,TRBV6-6,TRBJ2-5,NA,TGTGCCAGCAGTTACTGGGACCTACAAGAGACCCAGTACTTC,CASSYWDLQETQYF
16,NA,TRBV11-2,TRBJ1-3,TRBD1,TGTGCCAGCAGCTACACAGGGGGCGCCGGGAGAAACACCATATATTTT,CASSYTGGAGRNTIYF
14,NA,TRBV7-9,TRBJ2-1,NA,TGTGCCAGCAGCTCCCGGGCCACATACAATGAGCAGTTCTTC,CASSSRATYNEQFF
14,NA,TRBV28,TRBJ1-5,NA,TGTGCCAGCAGTTTTGGGGCAGGGGATCAGCCCCAGCATTTT,CASSFGAGDQPQHF
14,NA,TRBV5-1,TRBJ2-2,TRBD1,TGCGCCAGCAGCTTTACAGGGGGCACCGGGGAGCTGTTTTTT,CASSFTGGTGELFF
14,once,TRBV10-3,TRBJ2-5,TRBD1,TGTGCCATCAGTGGGGGCAGGGGGTCAGAGACCCAGTACTTC,CAISGGRGSETQYF
16,NA,TRBV7-2,TRBJ2-3,TRBD2,TGTGCCAGCAGCGTGGGACTAGCGGGAGTGACAGATACGCAGTATTTT,CASSVGLAGVTDTQYF
15,once,TRBV11-2,TRBJ2-2,NA,TGTGCCAGCAGCTTAGGGACTTCGAACACCGGGGAGCTGTTTTTT,CASSLGTSNTGELFF
16,few,TRBV18,TRBJ1-1,NA,TGTGCCAGCTCACCACCGAGGGGTGGCGGGGGTACTGAAGCTTTCTTT,CASSPPRGGGGTEAFF
15,NA,TRBV5-6,TRBJ2-1,TRBD2,TGTGCCAGCGGCCCACTAGCGGGAGCCGGAAATGAGCAGTTCTTC,CASGPLAGAGNEQFF
16,once,TRBV5-1,TRBJ2-2,NA,TGCGCCAGCAGTCTCGACTTATTAGCGAACACCGGGGAGCTGTTTTTT,CASSLDLLANTGELFF
19,NA,TRBV13,TRBJ1-3,NA,TGTGCCAGCAGCTTAGGAGGGGGATCCGACCTCGGGTCTGGAAACACCATATATTTT,CASSLGGGSDLGSGNTIYF
14,NA,TRBV27,TRBJ2-7,TRBD2,TGTGCCAGCAGCAGGGCGGGGGGCTTATACGAGCAGTACTTC,CASSRAGGLYEQYF
14,NA,TRBV25-1,TRBJ1-2,NA,TGTGCCAGCAGCGCGCAGGGCAGGTCGATTGGCTACACCTTC,CASSAQGRSIGYTF
15,NA,TRBV5-4,TRBJ1-1,NA,TGTGCCAGCAACCCTCGGGGGCCCATTAGCACTGAAGCTTTCTTT,CASNPRGPISTEAFF
15,NA,TRBV9,TRBJ2-7,NA,TGTGCCAGCAGCCCCGGGGGTAGCGGCCACTACGAGCAGTACTTC,CASSPGGSGHYEQYF
15,NA,TRBV18,TRBJ2-5,NA,TGTGCCAGCTCACCACGTGGACAGCCTCAAGAGACCCAGTACTTC,CASSPRGQPQETQYF
13,NA,TRBV5-1,TRBJ2-5,TRBD1,TGCGCCAGCAGCTGGACAGGGGAAGAGACCCAGTACTTC,CASSWTGEETQYF
15,NA,TRBV5-1,TRBJ2-2,NA,TGCGCCAGCAGTTCGGGCCGTGCGAACACCGGGGAGCTGTTTTTT,CASSSGRANTGELFF
15,NA,TRBV5-8,TRBJ2-5,NA,TGTGCCAGCAGCTTGAGTGGGGGGCGAGGAGAGACCCAGTACTTC,CASSLSGGRGETQYF
16,once,TRBV15,TRBJ2-5,NA,TGTGCCACCAGCAGAGGTTGGGACCCCCGACAAGAGACCCAGTACTTC,CATSRGWDPRQETQYF
16,NA,TRBV2,TRBJ2-2,NA,TGTGCCAGCACCCCGAGAAGGAGCGCGAACACCGGGGAGCTGTTTTTT,CASTPRRSANTGELFF
14,NA,TRBV7-9,TRBJ2-5,TRBD1,TGTGCCAGCAGCCGGGACAGGGTGGAGGAGACCCAGTACTTC,CASSRDRVEETQYF
14,NA,TRBV19,TRBJ1-1,NA,TGTGCCAGTACCGCCGGAGGCGTGGGCACTGAAGCTTTCTTT,CASTAGGVGTEAFF
15,NA,TRBV7-2,TRBJ2-2,NA,TGTGCCAGCAGCCTGCGGCAGGGCGCATACGGGGAGCTGTTTTTT,CASSLRQGAYGELFF
18,NA,TRBV7-9,TRBJ2-5,TRBD2,TGTGCCAGCACCGGGACTAGCGGGAGGGCCTGGTACCAAGAGACCCAGTACTTC,CASTGTSGRAWYQETQYF
20,NA,TRBV10-3,TRBJ2-5,NA,TGTGCCATCAGTGAGCCGAGGGTTATGTGGAACGGGAGTGAGAAAGAGACCCAGTACTTC,CAISEPRVMWNGSEKETQYF
14,few,TRBV7-2,TRBJ2-3,TRBD2,TGTGCCAGCAGTTCTGGACTAGCGGTAGATACGCAGTATTTT,CASSSGLAVDTQYF
16,NA,TRBV5-1,TRBJ2-3,TRBD2,TGCGCCAGCAGCTTGACTAGCGGGAGAAGCACAGATACGCAGTATTTT,CASSLTSGRSTDTQYF
16,few,TRBV6-6,TRBJ2-3,NA,TGTGCCAGCAGTAGCAGGGGGGTTTCTAGCACAGATACGCAGTATTTT,CASSSRGVSSTDTQYF
16,NA,TRBV5-4,TRBJ1-2,NA,TGTGCCAGCAGCTCCGCTTGGAAGGACGGTAACTATGGCTACACCTTC,CASSSAWKDGNYGYTF
13,NA,TRBV30,TRBJ2-7,NA,TGTGCCTGGAGCCTAGGGGTCTCCTACGAGCAGTACTTC,CAWSLGVSYEQYF
15,few,TRBV2,TRBJ1-4,NA,TGTGCCAGCAGTGAAGCCGGACGACTAACTGAAAAACTGTTTTTT,CASSEAGRLTEKLFF
14,NA,TRBV7-9,TRBJ1-2,TRBD1,TGTGCCAGCAGCTTAGAGGGGGCTCTTGAAGGCTACACCTTC,CASSLEGALEGYTF
13,NA,TRBV6-1,TRBJ2-1,NA,TGTGCCAGCGCAACTCCCAACTACAATGAGCAGTTCTTC,CASATPNYNEQFF
15,NA,TRBV7-9,TRBJ2-1,TRBD2,TGTGCCAGCAGCTTAACTAGCGGGAGGGAGGGTGAGCAGTTCTTC,CASSLTSGREGEQFF
16,NA,TRBV7-2,TRBJ2-5,NA,TGTGCCAGCAGCTCCCGCCCCGACAGCGCTCAAGAGACCCAGTACTTC,CASSSRPDSAQETQYF
11,NA,TRBV5-6,TRBJ2-3,NA,TGTGCCAGCTCCTACACAGATACGCAGTATTTT,CASSYTDTQYF
14,NA,TRBV27,TRBJ2-7,NA,TGTGCCAGCAGTCTGGATGCGGTGACCTACGAGCAGTACTTC,CASSLDAVTYEQYF
16,once,TRBV7-8,TRBJ2-5,NA,TGTGCCAGCAGCTTAGAACGGGGGCTACATCGGGAGACCCAGTACTTC,CASSLERGLHRETQYF
16,NA,TRBV21-1,TRBJ2-3,NA,TGTGCCAGCAGCAAGACAGAAGGGTACCCCACAGATACGCAGTATTTT,CASSKTEGYPTDTQYF
14,NA,TRBV19,TRBJ1-1,NA,TGTGCCAGTAGTATAGCAGGGCCGGTCACTGAAGCTTTCTTT,CASSIAGPVTEAFF
15,NA,TRBV10-2,TRBJ1-3,TRBD1,TGCGCCAGCAGCGGGACAGGGGGCGTTGGAAACACCATATATTTT,CASSGTGGVGNTIYF
14,NA,TRBV9,TRBJ1-1,NA,TGTGCCAGCAGCCCCGAGTTGGGTTTTGGGGAAGCTTTCTTT,CASSPELGFGEAFF
14,NA,TRBV13,TRBJ1-5,NA,TGTGCCAGCAGCTTAGGGACAGTGGACCAGCCCCAGCATTTT,CASSLGTVDQPQHF
14,few,TRBV10-2,TRBJ1-1,NA,TGCGCCAGCAGCCCCCCCGGGGGCGGAAGTGAAGCTTTCTTT,CASSPPGGGSEAFF
13,NA,TRBV30,TRBJ1-1,NA,TGTGCCTGGACCGCCCAAGTTAACACTGAAGCTTTCTTT,CAWTAQVNTEAFF
11,NA,TRBV20-1,TRBJ2-3,NA,TGCAGTGCCGCCGCCACAGATACGCAGTATTTT,CSAAATDTQYF
13,NA,TRBV4-3,TRBJ2-4,NA,TGCGCCAGCAGCCAGGGGACCGAAAACATTCAGTACTTC,CASSQGTENIQYF
12,NA,TRBV7-9,TRBJ2-7,NA,TGTGCCAGCAGCGAGGACGACTACGAGCAGTACTTC,CASSEDDYEQYF
16,NA,TRBV2,TRBJ2-5,TRBD1,TGTGCCAGCAGTGAGATCGGGACAGGGTACCAAGAGACCCAGTACTTC,CASSEIGTGYQETQYF
17,NA,TRBV10-3,TRBJ2-3,NA,TGTGCCATCAGTGTGGGTTATGAGGCGGGACCCACAGATACGCAGTATTTT,CAISVGYEAGPTDTQYF
14,NA,TRBV9,TRBJ1-2,NA,TGTGCCAGCAGCCCCCAGGGACAAACCTATGGCTACACCTTC,CASSPQGQTYGYTF
14,NA,TRBV5-4,TRBJ2-5,NA,TGTGCCAGCAGCTTGGTGGGGATCGGAGAGACCCAGTACTTC,CASSLVGIGETQYF